This is a list of T cell receptor beta chains from one sample in a study of post-analysis software for immune sequencing data. TCRdb reprocessed the PCR reads with MiXCR, giving one entry per CDR3 protein. Among 700,000 to 800,000 distinct CDR3 sequences listed, roughly 27% were seen once. Source material: blood. The receptors here all came from a girl aged 10-17 years with multiple sclerosis. Each CDR3 is given with its conserved first and last residue. D genes are given only for firm matches. Part of the rows lack a size; the others show once, few, many or a class for expanded clones.

V: TRBV29-1
size: many
J: TRBJ2-1
D: TRBD2
DNA: TGCAGCGGAGGGGGCCTGGGGGGACTAGCGGGCGGAAGCTCCTACAATGAGCAGTTCTTC
CDR3: CSGGGLGGLAGGSSYNEQFF

V: TRBV20-1
size: few
J: TRBJ2-7
D: TRBD2
DNA: TGCAGTGCCGTTCCGGGACTAGCGGGATCCGAGCAGTACTTC
CDR3: CSAVPGLAGSEQYF

V: TRBV6-6
size: many
J: TRBJ1-2
D: TRBD1
DNA: TGTGCCAGCAGTTACACCAGGGGGCCTAACTATGGCTACACCTTC
CDR3: CASSYTRGPNYGYTF

V: TRBV20-1
size: NA
J: TRBJ1-1
D: TRBD1
DNA: TGCAGTGCGCGTCCACAGGGGACCACTGAAGCTTTCTTT
CDR3: CSARPQGTTEAFF

V: TRBV10-3
size: NA
J: TRBJ1-2
D: TRBD1
DNA: TGTGCCATCAGTCAGGACAGGGCGACTTATGGCTACACCTTC
CDR3: CAISQDRATYGYTF

V: TRBV29-1
size: NA
J: TRBJ1-1
D: NA
DNA: TGCAGCGTTGAAATCGGGCGGGTCGGTACTGAAGCTTTCTTT
CDR3: CSVEIGRVGTEAFF

V: TRBV29-1
size: many
J: TRBJ2-1
D: NA
DNA: TGCAGCGGGGGCTGGGACAATGAGCAGTTCTTC
CDR3: CSGGWDNEQFF

V: TRBV7-8
size: NA
J: TRBJ1-4
D: NA
DNA: TGTGCCAGCAGCCCGAGGACCCACGGGGCTAATGAAAAACTGTTTTTT
CDR3: CASSPRTHGANEKLFF

V: TRBV5-1
size: few
J: TRBJ2-1
D: TRBD1
DNA: TGCGCCAGCAGCTTGACGGGACAGTCGAGCTCCTACAATGAGCAGTTCTTC
CDR3: CASSLTGQSSSYNEQFF

V: TRBV5-1
size: few
J: TRBJ2-5
D: NA
DNA: TGCGCCAGCAGCTTTGGTTTCTTGGCGTCGCGGGGAGAGACCCAGTACTTC
CDR3: CASSFGFLASRGETQYF

V: TRBV7-2
size: few
J: TRBJ2-7
D: NA
DNA: TGTGCCAGCAGCTCCCCTATGTCCGAGCAGTACTTC
CDR3: CASSSPMSEQYF

V: TRBV5-1
size: few
J: TRBJ2-7
D: TRBD2
DNA: TGCGCCAGCAGCTTGGCCCCTAGCGGGGGGGCCTACGAGCAGTACTTC
CDR3: CASSLAPSGGAYEQYF

V: TRBV27
size: NA
J: TRBJ2-3
D: TRBD1
DNA: TGTGCCAGCAGTTGGACAGGGCTGAGGGATGGAGATACGCAGTATTTT
CDR3: CASSWTGLRDGDTQYF

V: TRBV27
size: few
J: TRBJ2-7
D: NA
DNA: TGTGCCAGCAGTACCCCCACGAGTCCGTACTTC
CDR3: CASSTPTSPYF

V: TRBV10-3
size: NA
J: TRBJ2-1
D: NA
DNA: TGTGCCATCAGGGAGAATCCCGCAGGCAATGAGCAGTTCTTC
CDR3: CAIRENPAGNEQFF

V: TRBV12-3/TRBV12-4
size: many
J: TRBJ2-7
D: NA
DNA: TGTGCCAGCAGTTTAGATTCAGGCTACGAGCAGTACTTC
CDR3: CASSLDSGYEQYF

V: TRBV5-1
size: NA
J: TRBJ2-1
D: TRBD2
DNA: TGCGCCAGCAGCCGCATAGCGGGAGTTCCCAACAATGAGCAGTTCTTC
CDR3: CASSRIAGVPNNEQFF

V: TRBV5-1
size: NA
J: TRBJ2-3
D: TRBD1
DNA: TGCGCCAGCAGCTTGGCGGGCAGGGGGCACGGTACGCAGTATTTT
CDR3: CASSLAGRGHGTQYF

V: TRBV3-1
size: NA
J: TRBJ1-5
D: NA
DNA: TGTGCCAGCAGCCAATTCCCAGGGGCGAGTCAGCCCCAGCATTTT
CDR3: CASSQFPGASQPQHF

V: TRBV6-5
size: few
J: TRBJ2-3
D: TRBD1
DNA: TGTGCCAGCAGATTACAGGGGGCTTTGAGTACGCAGTATTTT
CDR3: CASRLQGALSTQYF

V: TRBV6-5
size: few
J: TRBJ2-2
D: TRBD2
DNA: TGTGCGGGGGGTAGCGGGAGTGGCACCGGGGAGCTGTTTTTT
CDR3: CAGGSGSGTGELFF

V: TRBV20-1
size: NA
J: TRBJ2-1
D: TRBD1
DNA: TGCAGTGCCCGAGACCTGGGACAGGGAAACAATGAGCAGTTCTTC
CDR3: CSARDLGQGNNEQFF

V: TRBV7-9
size: NA
J: TRBJ1-5
D: NA
DNA: TGTGCCAGCAGCGGCCGGACAGAGCCCCAGCATTTT
CDR3: CASSGRTEPQHF